This T cell receptor (beta chain) is drawn from a study of blood T cell repertoires in COVID-19. About the research overall: T cells, B-cell-depleted T cells, or PBMCs provided the cDNA or gDNA that served as material.

Original handling: Reference gene primer amplification yielded estimated nucleated cell counts. Assay used: immunoSEQ multiplex PCR; TCRdb lists only in-frame clones, some missing. V and J calls and clone size are as listed in that table; D and trimming were resolved from the DNA. Of fewer than 55,000 clones listed, approximately 80% were seen once; the top ten hold around 2.8%. Source material: peripheral blood. The clonotype was recovered from a woman aged 55-75 years with acute or convalescent COVID-19.

The CDR3 coding sequence is TGTGCCAGCAGTTCAGGGTTTGAGAACTATGGCTACACCTTC. Encoded protein: CASSSGFENYGYTF. The chain recombines TRBV6-5 with TRBJ1-2, with D maybe TRBD1 (5 bases). The CDR3 extends over 14 amino acids. Looked up from germline, CDR1 is MNHEY and CDR2 is SVGAGI. Deletions cut 4 bases from V and 2 bases from J, with 11 bases between.